This T cell receptor beta chain is drawn from a study of T cells in Graves' hyperthyroidism and ophthalmopathy. Amplified regions were TCR beta CDR3 sequences from RNA transcripts. During a first-round RT-PCR of the TCR CDR3, the HTBI primer set was used. TCRdb passed the multiplex PCR reads through MiXCR, listing each CDR3 protein once. The data contain 500,000 to 700,000 distinct CDR3 sequences, 16% of them singletons. The V gene's germline CDR1 is MGHRA and CDR2 YSYEKL. This CDR3 spans 14 amino acids. V gave up 3 bases and J gave up 1 base, with 10 bases separating them. The chain joins TRBV4-1 to TRBJ2-7; no firm D call. This TCR was sampled from a woman aged 18 to 35 with Graves' hyperthyroidism. Source material: blood. The CDR3 sequence is CASSHRYDSYEQYF. CDR3 nucleotide sequence: TGCGCCAGCAGCCATCGTTACGATTCCTACGAGCAGTACTTC.